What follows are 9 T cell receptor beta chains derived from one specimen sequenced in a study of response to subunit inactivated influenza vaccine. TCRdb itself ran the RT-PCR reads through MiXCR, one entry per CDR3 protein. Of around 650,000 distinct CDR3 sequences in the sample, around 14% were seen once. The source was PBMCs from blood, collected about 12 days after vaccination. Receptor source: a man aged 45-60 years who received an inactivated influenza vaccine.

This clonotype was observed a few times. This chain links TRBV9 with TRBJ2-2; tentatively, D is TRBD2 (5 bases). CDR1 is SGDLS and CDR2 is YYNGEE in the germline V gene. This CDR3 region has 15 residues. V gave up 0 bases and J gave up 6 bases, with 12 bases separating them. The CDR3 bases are TGTGCCAGCAGCGTAGAAACCGGGCGGGCCGGGGAGCTGTTTTTT. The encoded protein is CASSVETGRAGELFF.

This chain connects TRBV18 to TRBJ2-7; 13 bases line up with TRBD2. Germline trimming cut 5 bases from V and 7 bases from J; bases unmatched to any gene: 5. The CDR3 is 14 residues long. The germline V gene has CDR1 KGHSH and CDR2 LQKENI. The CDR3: CASSSGTSGAEQYF. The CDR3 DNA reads TGTGCCAGCTCATCGGGGACTAGCGGGGCTGAGCAGTACTTC.

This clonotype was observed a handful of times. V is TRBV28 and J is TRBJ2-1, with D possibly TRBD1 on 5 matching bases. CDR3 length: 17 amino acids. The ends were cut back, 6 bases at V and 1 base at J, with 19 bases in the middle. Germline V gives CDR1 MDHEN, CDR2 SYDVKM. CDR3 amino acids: CASSRKGVLFSYNEQFF. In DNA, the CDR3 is TGTGCCAGCAGCCGGAAAGGGGTTCTATTTTCCTACAATGAGCAGTTCTTC.

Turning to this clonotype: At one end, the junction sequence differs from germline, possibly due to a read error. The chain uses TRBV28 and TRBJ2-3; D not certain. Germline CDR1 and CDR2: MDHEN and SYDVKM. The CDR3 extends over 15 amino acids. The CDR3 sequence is CTSSFRFHPTDTQYF. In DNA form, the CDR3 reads TGTACCAGCAGTTTTAGGTTCCATCCAACAGATACGCAGTATTTT.

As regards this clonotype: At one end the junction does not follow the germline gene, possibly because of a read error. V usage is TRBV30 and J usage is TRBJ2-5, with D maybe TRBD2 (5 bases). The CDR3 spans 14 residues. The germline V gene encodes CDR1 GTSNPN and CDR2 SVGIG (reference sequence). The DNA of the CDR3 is TGTGCCTGGAGGGAGGTAGGCCGACAAGAGACCCAGTACTTT. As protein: CAWREVGRQETQYF.

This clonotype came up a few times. The chain's CDR3 is CASSPEGSGEQYF. The CDR3, as DNA: TGCGCCAGCAGCCCAGAAGGGTCGGGCGAGCAGTACTTC. This rearrangement joins TRBV5-1 to TRBJ2-7; D remains unclear. This CDR3 is 13 amino acids long. The ends were cut back, 4 bases at V and 6 bases at J, with 14 bases in the middle. The germline gives CDR1 SGHRS, CDR2 YFSETQ. Combining the CDR3 with reference TRBV5-1 and TRBJ2-7 gives the whole variable domain KAGVTQTPRYLIKTRGQQVTLSCSPISGHRSVSWYQQTPGQGLQFLFEYFSETQRNKGNFPGRFSGRQFSNSRSEMNVSTLELGDSALYLCASSPEGSGEQYFGPGTRLTVT.

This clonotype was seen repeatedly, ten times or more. CDR3 nucleotides: TGTGCCAGCAGCGTAGATCTGGGGCACGAGCAGTACTTC. Its translation: CASSVDLGHEQYF. The chain recombines TRBV9 with TRBJ2-7, with D maybe TRBD1 (5 bases). CDR3 length equals 13 residues. The V end lost 0 bases, the J end lost 5 bases, and 9 bases lay between the germline ends. CDR1 and CDR2 (germline): SGDLS, YYNGEE. Filled out from reference TRBV9 and TRBJ2-7, the complete variable domain reads DSGVTQTPKHLITATGQRVTLRCSPRSGDLSVYWYQQSLDQGLQFLIQYYNGEERAKGNILERFSAQQFPDLHSELNLSSLELGDSALYFCASSVDLGHEQYFGPGTRLTVT.

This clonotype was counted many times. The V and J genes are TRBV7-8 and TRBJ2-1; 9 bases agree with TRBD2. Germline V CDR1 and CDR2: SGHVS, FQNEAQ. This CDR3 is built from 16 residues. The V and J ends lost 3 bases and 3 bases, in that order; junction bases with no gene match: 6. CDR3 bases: TGTGCCAGCAGCTTCGAAGCGGGGGGACTCTACAATGAGCAGTTCTTC. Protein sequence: CASSFEAGGLYNEQFF.

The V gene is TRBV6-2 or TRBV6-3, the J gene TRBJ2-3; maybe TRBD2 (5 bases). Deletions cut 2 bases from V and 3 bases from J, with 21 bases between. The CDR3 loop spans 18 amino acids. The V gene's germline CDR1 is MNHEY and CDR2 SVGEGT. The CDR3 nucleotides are TGTGCCAGCAGTTACAGCAACGCCGGGATGCCGGGTACAGATACGCAGTATTTT. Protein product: CASSYSNAGMPGTDTQYF.